This entry lists 14 T cell receptor beta chains sequenced from one sample in a study of T cell repertoires in cytomegalovirus infection. The antigens these receptors bind are not known. In TCRdb, the reads were re-called with MiXCR into one record per CDR3 protein. The data contain approximately 110,000 distinct CDR3 sequences, about 40% of them singletons. The sequenced sample was CD8+ T cells from cultured PBMCs, obtained from culture after CMV antigen stimulation. Every receptor here comes from a human donor in good health (CMV status not recorded). Some clones in this sample may be carry-over from other donors' samples.

The chain joins TRBV6-6 to TRBJ1-2; 10 bases fit TRBD1. The V segment lost 2 bases and the J segment 3 bases; nucleotides outside the gene matches: 3. The CDR3 contains 15 residues. Germline loops: CDR1 MNHNY, CDR2 SVGAGI (reference sequence). The CDR3: CASSYPGTGDYGYTF. Here the CDR3 DNA reads TGTGCCAGCAGTTACCCCGGGACAGGGGACTATGGCTACACCTTC.

This clonotype appeared a few times. This chain connects TRBV7-9 to TRBJ1-1; 11 nucleotides line up with TRBD1. Germline V gene data show CDR1 as SEHNR and CDR2 as FQNEAQ (reference sequence). There are 15 residues in the CDR3. The V and J ends lost 8 bases and 0 bases, in that order; junction bases with no gene match: 5. CDR3 bases: TGTGCCAGCCTCCGGGACAGGGGGATGAACACTGAAGCTTTCTTT. It is translated as CASLRDRGMNTEAFF.

CDR3 DNA: TGCAGTGCTGGGACAGGGTATTACCCCAATGAGCAGTTCTTC. Residues: CSAGTGYYPNEQFF. This sequence joins TRBV20-1 and TRBJ2-1; 9 positions match TRBD1. This CDR3 is 14 amino acids long. With 5 bases clipped from V and 6 bases from J, the junction kept 8 bases outside the gene matches. Germline V gives CDR1 DFQATT, CDR2 SNEGSKA (reference sequence).

The chain links TRBV12-3 or TRBV12-4 to TRBJ1-2, with D perhaps matching TRBD1 (5 bases). V lost 6 bases and J lost 8, with 10 bases in between. The CDR3 has 11 residues. The CDR3 DNA is TGTGCCAGCAGCCTCGGGGCCGGCTACACCTTC. It codes for CASSLGAGYTF.

This rearrangement joins TRBV6-1 to TRBJ2-7; 9 nucleotides align to TRBD1. The J segment lost 11 bases and the V segment lost 4 bases, leaving 0 bases of the junction unmatched. CDR1 and CDR2 from the germline V gene are MNHNS and SASEGT. This CDR3 has 10 residues. In nucleotides, the CDR3 is TGTGCCAGCAGTGGACAGGGGGAGTACTTC. Its protein product is CASSGQGEYF.

This chain uses TRBV7-4 with TRBJ2-6; D may be TRBD1 (6 bases). Germline V gene data show CDR1 as SGHVT and CDR2 as SQSDAQ. This CDR3 region has 20 residues. Between the trimmed V and J ends, which lost 0 bases and 3 bases, there was a span of 21 bases. CDR3 in amino acids: CASSLATPTGFARGANVLTF. The CDR3 nucleotides are TGTGCCAGCAGCTTAGCGACCCCTACAGGGTTCGCTCGTGGGGCCAACGTCCTGACTTTC.

This clonotype was recorded at least ten times. CDR3 coding DNA: TGTGCCAGTAGTATCGCCCCGGGATCTACCCTGAGGGAAAAACTGTTTTTT. Translating gives CASSIAPGSTLREKLFF. The gene calls are TRBV19 and TRBJ1-4, with D unresolved. CDR1 is LNHDA and CDR2 is SQIVND in the germline V gene (reference sequence). The CDR3 sequence is 17 residues long. V lost 3 bases, J lost 8 bases, and 22 bases lay in between. The full variable domain, rest sourced from reference TRBV19 and TRBJ1-4, is DGGITQSPKYLFRKEGQNVTLSCEQNLNHDAMYWYRQDPGQGLRLIYYSQIVNDFQKGDIAEGYSVSREKKESFPLTVTSAQKNPTAFYLCASSIAPGSTLREKLFFGSGTQLSVL.

CDR3: CASSLLRGAYEQYF. CDR3 coding DNA: TGTGCCAGCAGTTTATTGAGGGGAGCCTACGAGCAGTACTTC. This rearrangement joins TRBV28 to TRBJ2-7, with D perhaps assigned TRBD1 or TRBD2 (5 bases each). Between the trimmed V and J ends, which lost 1 base and 2 bases, there was a span of 9 bases. CDR1 and CDR2 from the germline V gene are MDHEN and SYDVKM. The CDR3 is 14 amino acids.

This clonotype appeared a few times. The rearrangement links TRBV12-3 or TRBV12-4 to TRBJ2-1; 8 bases line up with TRBD2. This CDR3 is 15 amino acids long. The J segment lost 7 bases and the V segment lost 5 bases, leaving 10 bases of the junction unmatched. The CDR3 nucleotides read TGTGCCAGCAGTCACCGGGGGGGGGCCGAAAATGAGCAGTTCTTC. Translation gives CASSHRGGAENEQFF.

This clonotype was picked up one time. V is TRBV9 and J is TRBJ1-2, with TRBD1 matching 7 bases. This CDR3 is built from 14 residues. The V and J ends lost 3 bases and 2 bases, in that order; junction bases with no gene match: 4. Looked up from germline, CDR1 is SGDLS and CDR2 is YYNGEE. CDR3 DNA sequence: TGTGCCAGCAGCGCCGGGACAGACAACTATGGCTACACCTTC. Its translation: CASSAGTDNYGYTF.

The V gene is TRBV6-1, the J gene TRBJ2-7, with D perhaps assigned TRBD1 or TRBD2 (7 bases each). Trimming left V 10 bases short and J 1 base short, with 14 bases between. CDR1 MNHNS and CDR2 SASEGT come from the germline V gene. This CDR3 is 13 amino acids long. The CDR3 DNA reads as TGTGCCACTCAGGGGGGGTTTTCCTACGAGCAGTACTTC. It is translated as CATQGGFSYEQYF.

This clonotype was recorded many times. The rearrangement links TRBV12-3 or TRBV12-4 to TRBJ2-7; maybe TRBD2 (6 bases). CDR3 length equals 13 residues. V was shortened by 5 bases and J by 5 bases, with 13 bases between the two germline ends. CDR3: CASSLYGGDEQYF. The CDR3 coding sequence is TGTGCCAGCAGTCTCTACGGCGGGGACGAGCAGTACTTC.

In this sample, this clonotype turned up many times. This rearrangement joins TRBV19 to TRBJ1-5; TRBD1 matches 7 bases. The V and J ends lost 6 bases and 8 bases, in that order; junction bases with no gene match: 16. This CDR3 is built from 16 residues. The germline V gene encodes CDR1 LNHDA and CDR2 SQIVND (reference sequence). The CDR3 coding sequence is TGTGCCAGTAGGAGACTAACGTTACAGGGGAGAGAGCCCCAGCATTTT. It codes for CASRRLTLQGREPQHF.

The gene calls are TRBV24-1 and TRBJ2-2; D is tentatively TRBD1 or TRBD2 (5 bases each). Trimming took off 0 bases at V and 6 bases at J, with 13 bases between the two ends. CDR1 is KGHDR and CDR2 is SFDVKD in the germline V gene. The CDR3 extends over 16 amino acids. CDR3 region: CATSDLRGTLAGELFF. As DNA, the CDR3 is TGTGCCACCAGTGATTTGCGTGGGACCCTCGCCGGGGAGCTGTTTTTT.